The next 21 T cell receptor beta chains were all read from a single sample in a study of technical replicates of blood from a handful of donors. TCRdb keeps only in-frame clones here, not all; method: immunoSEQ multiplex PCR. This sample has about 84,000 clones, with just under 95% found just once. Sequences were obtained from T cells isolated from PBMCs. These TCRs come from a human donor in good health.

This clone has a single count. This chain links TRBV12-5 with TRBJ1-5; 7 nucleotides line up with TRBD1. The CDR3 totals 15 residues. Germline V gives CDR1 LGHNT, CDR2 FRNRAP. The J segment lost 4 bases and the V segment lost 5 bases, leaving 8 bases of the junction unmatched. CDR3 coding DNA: TGTGCTAGTGGTGGAGGACAGGCTCCTAATCAGCCCCAGCATTTT. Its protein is CASGGGQAPNQPQHF.

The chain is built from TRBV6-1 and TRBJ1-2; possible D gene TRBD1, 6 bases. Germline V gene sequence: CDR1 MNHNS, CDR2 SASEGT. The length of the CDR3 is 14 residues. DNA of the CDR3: TGTGCATATCAGGGGTCAGGGCGATTGGATGGCTACACCTTC. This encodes CAYQGSGRLDGYTF.

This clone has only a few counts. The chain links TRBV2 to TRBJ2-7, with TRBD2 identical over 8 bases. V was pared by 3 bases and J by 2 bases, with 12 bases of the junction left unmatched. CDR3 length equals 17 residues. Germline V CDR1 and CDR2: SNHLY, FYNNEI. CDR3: CASSDPWVIAGPYEQYF. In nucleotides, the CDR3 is TGTGCCAGCAGTGATCCCTGGGTAATAGCGGGGCCCTACGAGCAGTACTTC.

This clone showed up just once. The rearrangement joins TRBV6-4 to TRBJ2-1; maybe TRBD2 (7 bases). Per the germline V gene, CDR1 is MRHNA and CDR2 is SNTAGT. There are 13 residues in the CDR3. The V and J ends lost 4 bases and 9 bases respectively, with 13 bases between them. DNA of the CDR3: TGTGCCAGCAGTGCCACCGGGGGGCTTGAGCAGTTCTTC. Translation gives CASSATGGLEQFF.

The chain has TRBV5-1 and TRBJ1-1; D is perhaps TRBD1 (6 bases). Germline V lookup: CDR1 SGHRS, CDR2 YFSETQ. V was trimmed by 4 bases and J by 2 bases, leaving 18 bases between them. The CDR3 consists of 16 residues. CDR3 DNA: TGCGCCAGCAGCCTAACAGTAAAACAGGGAAACACTGAAGCTTTCTTT. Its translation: CASSLTVKQGNTEAFF. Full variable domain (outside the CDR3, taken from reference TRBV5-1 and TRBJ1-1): KAGVTQTPRYLIKTRGQQVTLSCSPISGHRSVSWYQQTPGQGLQFLFEYFSETQRNKGNFPGRFSGRQFSNSRSEMNVSTLELGDSALYLCASSLTVKQGNTEAFFGQGTRLTVV.

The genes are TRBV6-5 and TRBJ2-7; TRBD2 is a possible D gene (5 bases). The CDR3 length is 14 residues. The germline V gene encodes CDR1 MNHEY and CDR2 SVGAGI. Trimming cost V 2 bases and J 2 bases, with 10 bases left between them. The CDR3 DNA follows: TGTGCCAGCAGTTACGGAGGACGGACCTACGAGCAGTACTTC. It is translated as CASSYGGRTYEQYF.

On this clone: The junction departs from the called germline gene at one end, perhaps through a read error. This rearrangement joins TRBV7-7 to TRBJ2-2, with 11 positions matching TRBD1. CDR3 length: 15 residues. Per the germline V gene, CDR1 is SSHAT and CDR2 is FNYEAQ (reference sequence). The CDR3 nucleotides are TGTGCTAGCAGCTCCGGGACAGGGGGACACGGGGAGCTGTTTTTT. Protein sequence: CASSSGTGGHGELFF. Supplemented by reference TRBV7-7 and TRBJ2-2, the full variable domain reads GAGVSQSPRYKVTKRGQDVTLRCDPISSHATLYWYQQALGQGPEFLTYFNYEAQPDKSGLPSDRFSAERPEGSISTLTIQRTEQRDSAMYRCASSSGTGGHGELFFGEGSRLTVL.

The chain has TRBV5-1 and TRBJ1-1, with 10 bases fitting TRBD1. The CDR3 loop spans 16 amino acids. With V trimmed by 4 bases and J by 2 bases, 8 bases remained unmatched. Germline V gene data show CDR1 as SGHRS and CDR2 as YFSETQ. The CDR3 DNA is TGCGCCAGCAGCCCGGGACAGGGGATAGTCAACACTGAAGCTTTCTTT. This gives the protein CASSPGQGIVNTEAFF.

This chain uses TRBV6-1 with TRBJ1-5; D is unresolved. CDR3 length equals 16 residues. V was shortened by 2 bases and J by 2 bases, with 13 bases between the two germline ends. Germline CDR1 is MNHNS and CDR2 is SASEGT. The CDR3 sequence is CASSENPGKGNQPQHF. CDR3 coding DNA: TGTGCCAGCAGTGAAAACCCAGGAAAGGGCAATCAGCCCCAGCATTTT.

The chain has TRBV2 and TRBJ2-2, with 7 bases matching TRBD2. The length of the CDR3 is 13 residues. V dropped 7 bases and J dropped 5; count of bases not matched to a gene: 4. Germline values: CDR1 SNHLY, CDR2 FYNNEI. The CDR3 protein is CASMGGDTGELFF. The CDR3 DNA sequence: TGTGCCAGCATGGGGGGGGATACCGGGGAGCTGTTTTTT.

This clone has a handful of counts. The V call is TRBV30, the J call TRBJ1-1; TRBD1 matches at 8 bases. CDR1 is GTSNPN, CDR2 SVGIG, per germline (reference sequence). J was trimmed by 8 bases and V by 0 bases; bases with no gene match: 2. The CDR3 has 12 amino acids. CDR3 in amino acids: CAWSVDRAEAFF. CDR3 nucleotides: TGTGCCTGGAGTGTGGACAGGGCCGAAGCTTTCTTT.

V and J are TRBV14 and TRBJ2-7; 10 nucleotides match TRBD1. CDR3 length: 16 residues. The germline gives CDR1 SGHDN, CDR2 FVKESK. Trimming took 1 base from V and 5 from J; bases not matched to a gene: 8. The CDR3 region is CASSQGWGQGNDEQYF. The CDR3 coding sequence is TGTGCCAGCAGCCAAGGTTGGGGACAGGGGAATGACGAGCAGTACTTC.

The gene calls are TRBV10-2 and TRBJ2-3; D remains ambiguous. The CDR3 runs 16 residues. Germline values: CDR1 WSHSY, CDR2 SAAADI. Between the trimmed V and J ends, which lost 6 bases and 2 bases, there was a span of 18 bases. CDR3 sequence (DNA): TGCGCCAGCAGACAAATAGACTCCAATCACACAGATACGCAGTATTTT. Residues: CASRQIDSNHTDTQYF.

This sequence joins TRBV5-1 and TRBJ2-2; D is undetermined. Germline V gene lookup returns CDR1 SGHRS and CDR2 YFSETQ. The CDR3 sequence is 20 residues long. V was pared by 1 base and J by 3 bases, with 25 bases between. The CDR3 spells CASSLFGVEAEASDTGELFF. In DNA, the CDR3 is TGCGCCAGCAGCTTGTTCGGAGTGGAAGCTGAAGCATCGGACACCGGGGAGCTGTTTTTT.

The CDR3 coding sequence is TGTGCCAGCAGATTTAACAGGGATTCCTACGAGCAGTACTTC. It codes for CASRFNRDSYEQYF. The genes are TRBV6-1 and TRBJ2-7, with D possibly TRBD1 on 6 matching bases. Germline loops: CDR1 MNHNS, CDR2 SASEGT. The CDR3 has 14 residues. V gave up 6 bases and J gave up 1 base, with 13 bases separating them.

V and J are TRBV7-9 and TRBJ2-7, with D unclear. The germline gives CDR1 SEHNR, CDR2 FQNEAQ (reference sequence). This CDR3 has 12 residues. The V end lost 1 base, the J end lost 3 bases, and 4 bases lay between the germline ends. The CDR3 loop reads CASSLDHYEQYF. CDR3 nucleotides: TGTGCCAGCAGCTTAGATCACTACGAGCAGTACTTC.

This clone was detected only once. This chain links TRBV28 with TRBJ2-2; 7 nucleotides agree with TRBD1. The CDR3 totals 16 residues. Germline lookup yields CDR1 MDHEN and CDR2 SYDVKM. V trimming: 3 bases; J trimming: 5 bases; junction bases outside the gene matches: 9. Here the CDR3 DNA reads TGTGCCAGCAGTTTTCCCCGGACAGGCCAAACCGGGGAGCTGTTTTTT. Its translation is CASSFPRTGQTGELFF.

In nucleotides, the CDR3 is TGTGCCAGCAGTAGTTCTAGAAGCGGTGAGCAGTTCTTC. The encoded protein is CASSSSRSGEQFF. The rearrangement uses TRBV2 and TRBJ2-1; D is possibly TRBD2 (5 bases). Germline loops: CDR1 SNHLY, CDR2 FYNNEI. The germline V and J ends were trimmed by 5 bases and 9 bases, with 14 bases remaining between them. There are 13 residues in the CDR3.

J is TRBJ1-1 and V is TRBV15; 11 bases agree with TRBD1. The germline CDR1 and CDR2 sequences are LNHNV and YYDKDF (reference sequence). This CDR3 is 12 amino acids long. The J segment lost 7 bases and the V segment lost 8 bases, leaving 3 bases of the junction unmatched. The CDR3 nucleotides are TGTGCCACCGCCGGGACAGGGGGTGAAGCTTTCTTT. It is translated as CATAGTGGEAFF.

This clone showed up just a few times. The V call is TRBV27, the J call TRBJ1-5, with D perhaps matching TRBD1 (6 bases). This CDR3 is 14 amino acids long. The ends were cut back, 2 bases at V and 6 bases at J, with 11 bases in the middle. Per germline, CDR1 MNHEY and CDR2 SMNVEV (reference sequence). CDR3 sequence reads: CASSLLGRGQPQHF. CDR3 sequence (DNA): TGTGCCAGCAGTTTACTGGGCAGGGGTCAGCCCCAGCATTTT.

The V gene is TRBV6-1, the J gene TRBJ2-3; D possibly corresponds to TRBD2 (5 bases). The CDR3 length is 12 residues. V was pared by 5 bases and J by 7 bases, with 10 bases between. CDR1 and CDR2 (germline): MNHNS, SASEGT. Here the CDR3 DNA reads TGTGCCAGCAGTAACCTCGGGAATACGCAGTATTTT. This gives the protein CASSNLGNTQYF.